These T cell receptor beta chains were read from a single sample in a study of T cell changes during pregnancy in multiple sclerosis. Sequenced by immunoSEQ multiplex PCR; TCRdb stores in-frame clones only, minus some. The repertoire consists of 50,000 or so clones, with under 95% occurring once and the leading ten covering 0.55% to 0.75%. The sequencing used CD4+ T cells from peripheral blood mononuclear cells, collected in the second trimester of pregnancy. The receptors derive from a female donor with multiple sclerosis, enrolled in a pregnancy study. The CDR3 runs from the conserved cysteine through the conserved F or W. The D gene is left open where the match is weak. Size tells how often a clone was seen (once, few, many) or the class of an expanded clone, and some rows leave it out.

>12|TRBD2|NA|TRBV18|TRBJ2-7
CASSPPGGLSHF
TGTGCCAGCTCACCACCGGGAGGGCTATCCCACTTC
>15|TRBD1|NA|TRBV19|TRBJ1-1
CASRDRGRDYTEAFF
TGTGCCAGTAGGGACAGGGGTCGGGACTACACTGAAGCTTTCTTT
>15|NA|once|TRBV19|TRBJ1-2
CASSIDGGGVYGYTF
TGTGCCAGTAGTATAGATGGAGGCGGAGTTTATGGCTACACCTTC
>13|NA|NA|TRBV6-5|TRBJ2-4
CASRTTGRNIQYF
TGTGCCAGCAGGACGACAGGGAGGAACATTCAGTACTTC
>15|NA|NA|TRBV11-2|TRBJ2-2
CASSKGVGGSRELFF
TGTGCCAGCAGCAAGGGGGTAGGGGGATCAAGGGAGCTGTTTTTT
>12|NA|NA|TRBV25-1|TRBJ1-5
CASREGGGIQHF
TGTGCCAGCAGGGAGGGCGGGGGAATCCAGCATTTT
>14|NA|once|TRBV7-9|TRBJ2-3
CASQTTGRTDTQYF
TGTGCCAGCCAGACGACAGGGAGGACAGATACGCAGTATTTT
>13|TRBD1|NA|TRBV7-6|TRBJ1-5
CASSPTGDQPQHF
TGTGCCAGCAGCCCGACAGGGGATCAGCCCCAGCATTTT
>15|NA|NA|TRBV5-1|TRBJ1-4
CASSIIGVGDEKLFF
TGCGCCAGCAGCATCATAGGGGTAGGCGATGAAAAACTGTTTTTT
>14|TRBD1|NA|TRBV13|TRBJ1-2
CASTRTGVNYGYTF
TGTGCCAGCACCCGGACAGGGGTTAACTATGGCTACACCTTC
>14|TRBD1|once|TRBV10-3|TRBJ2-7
CATWTGGLGYEQYF
TGTGCCACCTGGACAGGGGGGTTGGGTTACGAGCAGTACTTC
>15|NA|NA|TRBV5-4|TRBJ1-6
CASSLPGQANSPLHF
TGTGCCAGCAGCTTACCCGGACAAGCTAATTCACCCCTCCACTTT
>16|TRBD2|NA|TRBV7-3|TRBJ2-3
CASSLLGGGAPDTQYF
TGTGCCAGCAGCCTCCTGGGCGGGGGGGCCCCAGATACGCAGTATTTT
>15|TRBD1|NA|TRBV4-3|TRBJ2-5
CASSLGQGAWETQYF
TGCGCCAGCAGCCTCGGACAGGGGGCTTGGGAGACCCAGTACTTC
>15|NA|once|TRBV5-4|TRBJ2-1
CASSASEFSYNEQFF
TGTGCCAGCAGCGCTTCGGAGTTTTCCTACAATGAGCAGTTCTTC
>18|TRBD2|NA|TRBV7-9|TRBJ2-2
CASSLGGGGRANTGELFF
TGTGCCAGCAGCTTGGGGGGCGGGGGGCGAGCGAACACCGGGGAGCTGTTTTTT
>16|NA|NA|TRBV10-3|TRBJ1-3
CAISSAAGGTGNTIYF
TGTGCCATCAGCTCCGCTGCCGGGGGAACTGGAAACACCATATATTTT
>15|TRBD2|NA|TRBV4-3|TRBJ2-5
CASSQGLAVQETQYF
TGCGCCAGCAGCCAGGGACTAGCGGTTCAAGAGACCCAGTACTTC
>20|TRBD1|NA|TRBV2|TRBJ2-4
CASSEALRGTSDRVVGIQYF
TGTGCCAGCAGTGAAGCGCTTCGGGGGACATCGGACAGGGTGGTGGGCATTCAGTACTTC
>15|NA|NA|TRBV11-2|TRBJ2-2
CASSLVTGSTGELFF
TGTGCCAGCAGCTTAGTCACAGGGAGCACCGGGGAGCTGTTTTTT
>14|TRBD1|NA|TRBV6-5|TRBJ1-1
CASRQQGRGGEAFF
TGTGCCAGCAGGCAACAGGGGCGGGGGGGTGAAGCTTTCTTT
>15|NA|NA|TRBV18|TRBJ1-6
CASSLLDTTGSPLHF
TGTGCCAGCTCCCTACTAGACACCACCGGGTCACCCCTCCACTTT
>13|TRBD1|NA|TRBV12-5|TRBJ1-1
CASGPTGTGLAFF
TGTGCTAGTGGACCGACCGGGACAGGGTTAGCTTTCTTT
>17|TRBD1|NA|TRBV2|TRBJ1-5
CASSEDRGGYSNQPQHF
TGTGCCAGCAGTGAAGACAGGGGGGGGTATAGCAATCAGCCCCAGCATTTT
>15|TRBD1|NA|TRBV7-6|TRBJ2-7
CASSGRTGFSYEQYF
TGTGCCAGCAGCGGTAGGACAGGGTTCTCCTACGAGCAGTACTTC
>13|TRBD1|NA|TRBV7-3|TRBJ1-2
CASSLPGGEGYTF
TGTGCCAGCAGCTTACCAGGGGGCGAAGGCTACACCTTC
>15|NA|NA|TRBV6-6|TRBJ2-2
CASSQNRATTGELFF
TGTGCCAGCAGCCAGAACAGGGCGACCACCGGGGAGCTGTTTTTT
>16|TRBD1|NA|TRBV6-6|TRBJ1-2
CASIQARDRAPYGYTF
TGTGCCAGCATTCAAGCCCGGGACAGGGCACCCTATGGCTACACCTTC
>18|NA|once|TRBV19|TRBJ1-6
CASSIAPQGSSYNSPLHF
TGTGCCAGTAGTATCGCCCCCCAGGGCTCCAGCTATAATTCACCCCTCCACTTT
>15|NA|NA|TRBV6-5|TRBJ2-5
CASSYSGAREETQYF
TGTGCCAGCAGTTACTCGGGGGCACGAGAAGAGACCCAGTACTTC
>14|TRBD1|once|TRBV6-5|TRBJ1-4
CASSYRQGNEKLFF
TGTGCCAGCAGTTATAGACAGGGTAATGAAAAACTGTTTTTT
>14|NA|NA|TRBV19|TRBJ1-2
CASSIAIYNYGYTF
TGTGCCAGTAGTATTGCGATCTATAACTATGGCTACACCTTC
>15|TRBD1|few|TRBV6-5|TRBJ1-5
CASSRDRVGNQPQHF
TGTGCCAGCAGCCGGGACAGGGTCGGCAATCAGCCCCAGCATTTT
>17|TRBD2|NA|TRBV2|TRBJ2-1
CASSYSGLAGVYNEQFF
TGTGCCAGCAGCTACTCCGGACTAGCGGGGGTATACAATGAGCAGTTCTTC
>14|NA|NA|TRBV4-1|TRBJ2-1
CASSPQGSYNEQFF
TGCGCCAGCAGCCCTCAGGGGTCCTACAATGAGCAGTTCTTC
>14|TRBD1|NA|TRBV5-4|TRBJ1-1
CASSQDRERTEAFF
TGTGCCAGCAGCCAGGACAGGGAGCGGACTGAAGCTTTCTTT
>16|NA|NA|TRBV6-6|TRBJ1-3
CASSYTAIYSGNTIYF
TGTGCCAGCAGTTACACCGCCATCTACTCTGGAAACACCATATATTTT
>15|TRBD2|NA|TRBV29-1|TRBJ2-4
CSVVGTTLAKNIQYF
TGCAGCGTTGTGGGGACTACTTTAGCCAAAAACATTCAGTACTTC
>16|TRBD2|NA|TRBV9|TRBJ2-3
CASSARLAGNTDTQYF
TGTGCCAGCAGCGCGCGATTAGCGGGGAACACAGATACGCAGTATTTT
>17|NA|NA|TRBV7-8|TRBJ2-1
CASSRLRGHQSYNEQFF
TGTGCCAGCAGCCGCCTGAGAGGACATCAGAGTTACAATGAGCAGTTCTTC
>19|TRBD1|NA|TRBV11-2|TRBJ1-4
CASSSSQGQGVEENEKLFF
TGTGCCAGCAGCTCCTCCCAGGGACAGGGGGTAGAAGAGAATGAAAAACTGTTTTTT
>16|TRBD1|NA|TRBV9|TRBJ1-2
CASSVRLQGADYGYTF
TGTGCCAGCAGCGTCCGCCTACAGGGGGCTGACTATGGCTACACCTTC
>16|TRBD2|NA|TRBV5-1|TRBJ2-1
CASSLGGAPGYNEQFF
TGCGCCAGCAGTCTGGGAGGGGCCCCCGGTTACAATGAGCAGTTCTTC
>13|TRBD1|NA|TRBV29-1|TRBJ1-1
CSAQGGMNTEAFF
TGCAGCGCACAGGGGGGCATGAACACTGAAGCTTTCTTT
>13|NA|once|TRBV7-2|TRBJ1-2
CASTQQGGYGYTF
TGTGCCAGCACCCAACAGGGTGGGTATGGCTACACCTTC
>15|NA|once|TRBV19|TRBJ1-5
CASSHLGGANQPQHF
TGTGCCAGTAGCCATCTGGGGGGGGCCAATCAGCCCCAGCATTTT
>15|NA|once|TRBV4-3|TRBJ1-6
CASSQESRGASPLHF
TGCGCCAGCAGCCAGGAAAGCAGGGGAGCTTCACCCCTCCACTTT
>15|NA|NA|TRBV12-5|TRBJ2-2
CASGFLGARAGELFF
TGTGCTAGTGGTTTCTTGGGGGCGCGGGCCGGGGAGCTGTTTTTT
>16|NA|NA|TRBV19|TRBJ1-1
CASKRRGGAGNTEAFF
TGTGCCAGTAAGAGGCGGGGGGGCGCCGGGAACACTGAAGCTTTCTTT
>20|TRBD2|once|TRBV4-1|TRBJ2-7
CASSQDQILGVISGGAEQYF
TGCGCCAGCAGCCAAGATCAAATTTTGGGGGTAATCAGCGGGGGGGCCGAGCAGTACTTC
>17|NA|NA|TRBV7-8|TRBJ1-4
CASIPTEGGRTNEKLFF
TGTGCCAGCATCCCAACAGAGGGGGGGAGAACTAATGAAAAACTGTTTTTT
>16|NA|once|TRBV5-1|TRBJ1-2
CASSPGDGRFNYGYTF
TGCGCCAGCAGCCCCGGGGATGGACGGTTTAACTATGGCTACACCTTC
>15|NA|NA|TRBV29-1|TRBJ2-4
CSVVLQGGSKNIQYF
TGCAGCGTTGTTTTACAGGGTGGTTCCAAAAACATTCAGTACTTC
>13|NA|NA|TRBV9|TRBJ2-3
CASSGTSGDTQYF
TGTGCCAGCAGCGGTACAAGTGGAGATACGCAGTATTTT